Sequencing of this T cell receptor beta chain was carried out in a study of CD8+ T cells in alopecia areata. Looking at the study overall: Tofacitinib administration to treated patients was oral, at 5 to 10 mg twice daily. Study-level results: Clonality exceeded that of normal scalp in lesional scalp, most notably in alopecia totalis/universalis.

Extracted RNA was reverse transcribed, and the resulting cDNA served as sequencing template. Here immunoSEQ multiplex PCR was the method, and the copy in TCRdb shows in-frame clones only, minus some. The table includes 200,000 or so clones, roughly 60% detected once. About this clone: What it binds is not known.

The V and J ends lost 6 bases and 5 bases, in that order; junction bases with no gene match: 13. The length of the CDR3 is 16 residues. Germline V gene sequence: CDR1 SGHVS, CDR2 FQNEAQ. Treatment in this sample: oral pan-JAK inhibitor, 5-10 mg twice daily. The sequence was collected from a human donor with alopecia areata. The chain joins TRBV7-8 to TRBJ2-7, with 10 bases that match TRBD2. Sequencing was performed on CD4+ T cells sorted from blood, taken at week 24, from a patient treated with tofacitinib. CDR3 in DNA: TGTGCCAGCAGAAGGGGCCTAGCGGGAGTATATAACGAGCAGTACTTC. Protein sequence: CASRRGLAGVYNEQYF.